The sequence of this TCR beta chain was determined in a study of cytomegalovirus exposure and HLA in healthy donors. Study-level background: Within the Caucasian-associated ancestry cluster were around four fifths of the approximately 400 genotyped donors.

General observations from the study: Confirmation in vitro established that three CMV-associated chains were specific for CMV antigens.

The count of this clone is one. Its target is unknown. PCR involved 60 Vbeta and 13 Jbeta primers. The assay was immunoSEQ multiplex PCR, and TCRdb's table has in-frame clones only and misses some. The table has 150,000 to 200,000 clones, 77% seen once; the top ten hold approximately 1.6%. From germline, CDR1 is DFQATT and CDR2 SNEGSKA (reference sequence). There are 11 residues in the CDR3. V was clipped by 6 bases and J by 7 bases, with 13 bases between them. The receptor's source is a woman aged 25 to 39 in good health and CMV-seronegative. Sequenced input: PBMCs. The V gene is TRBV20-1, the J gene TRBJ2-7, with D maybe TRBD2 (5 bases). CDR3 nucleotides: TGCAGTGCCCCAGATACGGGGGAGCAGTACTTC. Its translation is CSAPDTGEQYF.